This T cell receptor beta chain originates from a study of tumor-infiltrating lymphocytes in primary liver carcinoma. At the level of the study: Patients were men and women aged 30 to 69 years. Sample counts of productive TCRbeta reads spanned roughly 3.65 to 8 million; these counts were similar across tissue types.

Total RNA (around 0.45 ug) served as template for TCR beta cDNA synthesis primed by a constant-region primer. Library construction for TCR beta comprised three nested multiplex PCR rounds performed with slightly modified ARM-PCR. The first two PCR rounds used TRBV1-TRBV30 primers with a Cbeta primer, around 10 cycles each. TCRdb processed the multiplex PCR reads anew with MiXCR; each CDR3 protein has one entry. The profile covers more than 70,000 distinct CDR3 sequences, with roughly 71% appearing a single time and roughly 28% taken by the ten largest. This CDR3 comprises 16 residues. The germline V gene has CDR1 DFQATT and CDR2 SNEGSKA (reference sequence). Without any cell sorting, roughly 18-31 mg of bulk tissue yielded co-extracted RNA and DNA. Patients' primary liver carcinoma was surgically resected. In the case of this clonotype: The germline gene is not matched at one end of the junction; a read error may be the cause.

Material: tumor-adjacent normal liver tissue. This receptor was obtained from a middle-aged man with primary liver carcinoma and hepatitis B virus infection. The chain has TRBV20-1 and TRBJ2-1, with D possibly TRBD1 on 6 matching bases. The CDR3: CSAVPSPAGEYNEHFF. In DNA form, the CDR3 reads TGCAGTGCGGTCCCCTCCCCGGCAGGGGAATACAATGAGCACTTCTTC.